This TCR beta chain was obtained from a study of blood T cell repertoires in COVID-19. Overall study context: Donors in the United States, Italy and Spain gave samples during acute or convalescent COVID-19.

Produced via immunoSEQ multiplex PCR; TCRdb's table is partial and in-frame only. The profile covers approximately 150,000 clones, with around 90% appearing a single time and 1.5% to 2% taken by the ten largest. The V end was cut by 8 bases, the J end by 3 bases, with 17 bases between. This CDR3 comprises 15 residues. Germline-derived CDR1 and CDR2 are SNHLY and FYNNEI. The sample taken for sequencing was peripheral blood. The clonotype was recovered from a man between 65 and 85 years old with acute or convalescent COVID-19. The chain joins TRBV2 to TRBJ2-1; D is possibly TRBD1 (7 bases). The CDR3 sequence: CASRDQGGNYNEQFF. CDR3 in DNA: TGTGCCAGCCGCGACCAGGGGGGAAACTACAATGAGCAGTTCTTC.